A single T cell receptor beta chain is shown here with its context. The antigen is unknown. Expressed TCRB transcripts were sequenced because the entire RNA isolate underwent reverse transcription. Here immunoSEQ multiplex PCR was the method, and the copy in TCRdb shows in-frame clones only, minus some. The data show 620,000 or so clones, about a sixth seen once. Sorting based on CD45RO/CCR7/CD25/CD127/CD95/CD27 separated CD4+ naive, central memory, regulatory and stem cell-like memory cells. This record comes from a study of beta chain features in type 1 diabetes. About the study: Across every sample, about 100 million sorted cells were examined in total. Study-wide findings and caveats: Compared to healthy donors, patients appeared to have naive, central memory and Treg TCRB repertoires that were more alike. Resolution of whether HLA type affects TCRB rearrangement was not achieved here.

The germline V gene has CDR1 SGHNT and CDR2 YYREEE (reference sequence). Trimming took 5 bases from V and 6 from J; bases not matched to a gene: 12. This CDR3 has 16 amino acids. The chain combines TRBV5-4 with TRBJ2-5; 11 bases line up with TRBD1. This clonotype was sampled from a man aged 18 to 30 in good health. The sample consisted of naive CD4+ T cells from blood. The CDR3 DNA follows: TGTGCCAGCAGTCCGAGCCGGACAGGGGGCTGGAAGACCCAGTACTTC. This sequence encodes CASSPSRTGGWKTQYF.